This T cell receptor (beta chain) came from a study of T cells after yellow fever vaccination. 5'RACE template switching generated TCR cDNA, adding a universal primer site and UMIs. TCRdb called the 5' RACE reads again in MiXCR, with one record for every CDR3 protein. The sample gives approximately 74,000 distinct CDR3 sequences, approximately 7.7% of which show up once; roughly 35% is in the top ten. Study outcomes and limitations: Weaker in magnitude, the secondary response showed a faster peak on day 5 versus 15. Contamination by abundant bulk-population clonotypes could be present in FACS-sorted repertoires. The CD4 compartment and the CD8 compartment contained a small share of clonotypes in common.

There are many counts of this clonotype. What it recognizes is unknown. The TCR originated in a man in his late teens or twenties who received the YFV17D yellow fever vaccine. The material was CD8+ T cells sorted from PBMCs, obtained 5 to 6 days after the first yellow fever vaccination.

The CDR3 nucleotides read TGCGCCAGCAGTGAGTCCTTGGGGATCGGGTACTTC. Translated: CASSESLGIGYF. This chain joins TRBV10-2 and TRBJ2-7; D gene unclear. This CDR3 region has 12 residues. The V and J ends lost 0 bases and 12 bases respectively, with 12 bases between them. The germline gives CDR1 WSHSY, CDR2 SAAADI.